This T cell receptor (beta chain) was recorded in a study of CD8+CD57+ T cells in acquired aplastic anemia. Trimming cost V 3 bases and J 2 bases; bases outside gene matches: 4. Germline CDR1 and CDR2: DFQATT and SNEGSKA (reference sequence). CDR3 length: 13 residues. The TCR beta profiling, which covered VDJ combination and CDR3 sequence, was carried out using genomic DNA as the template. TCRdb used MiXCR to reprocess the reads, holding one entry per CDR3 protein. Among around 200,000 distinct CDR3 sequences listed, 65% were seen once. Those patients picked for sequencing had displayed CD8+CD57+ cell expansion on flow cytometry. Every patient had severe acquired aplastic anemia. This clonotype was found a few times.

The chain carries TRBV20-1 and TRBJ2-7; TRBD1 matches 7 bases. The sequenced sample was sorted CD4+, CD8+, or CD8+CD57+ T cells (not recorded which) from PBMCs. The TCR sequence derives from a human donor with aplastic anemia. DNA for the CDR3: TGCAGTGCTAGCTCCGACAGGGCCTACGAGCAGTACTTC. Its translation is CSASSDRAYEQYF.